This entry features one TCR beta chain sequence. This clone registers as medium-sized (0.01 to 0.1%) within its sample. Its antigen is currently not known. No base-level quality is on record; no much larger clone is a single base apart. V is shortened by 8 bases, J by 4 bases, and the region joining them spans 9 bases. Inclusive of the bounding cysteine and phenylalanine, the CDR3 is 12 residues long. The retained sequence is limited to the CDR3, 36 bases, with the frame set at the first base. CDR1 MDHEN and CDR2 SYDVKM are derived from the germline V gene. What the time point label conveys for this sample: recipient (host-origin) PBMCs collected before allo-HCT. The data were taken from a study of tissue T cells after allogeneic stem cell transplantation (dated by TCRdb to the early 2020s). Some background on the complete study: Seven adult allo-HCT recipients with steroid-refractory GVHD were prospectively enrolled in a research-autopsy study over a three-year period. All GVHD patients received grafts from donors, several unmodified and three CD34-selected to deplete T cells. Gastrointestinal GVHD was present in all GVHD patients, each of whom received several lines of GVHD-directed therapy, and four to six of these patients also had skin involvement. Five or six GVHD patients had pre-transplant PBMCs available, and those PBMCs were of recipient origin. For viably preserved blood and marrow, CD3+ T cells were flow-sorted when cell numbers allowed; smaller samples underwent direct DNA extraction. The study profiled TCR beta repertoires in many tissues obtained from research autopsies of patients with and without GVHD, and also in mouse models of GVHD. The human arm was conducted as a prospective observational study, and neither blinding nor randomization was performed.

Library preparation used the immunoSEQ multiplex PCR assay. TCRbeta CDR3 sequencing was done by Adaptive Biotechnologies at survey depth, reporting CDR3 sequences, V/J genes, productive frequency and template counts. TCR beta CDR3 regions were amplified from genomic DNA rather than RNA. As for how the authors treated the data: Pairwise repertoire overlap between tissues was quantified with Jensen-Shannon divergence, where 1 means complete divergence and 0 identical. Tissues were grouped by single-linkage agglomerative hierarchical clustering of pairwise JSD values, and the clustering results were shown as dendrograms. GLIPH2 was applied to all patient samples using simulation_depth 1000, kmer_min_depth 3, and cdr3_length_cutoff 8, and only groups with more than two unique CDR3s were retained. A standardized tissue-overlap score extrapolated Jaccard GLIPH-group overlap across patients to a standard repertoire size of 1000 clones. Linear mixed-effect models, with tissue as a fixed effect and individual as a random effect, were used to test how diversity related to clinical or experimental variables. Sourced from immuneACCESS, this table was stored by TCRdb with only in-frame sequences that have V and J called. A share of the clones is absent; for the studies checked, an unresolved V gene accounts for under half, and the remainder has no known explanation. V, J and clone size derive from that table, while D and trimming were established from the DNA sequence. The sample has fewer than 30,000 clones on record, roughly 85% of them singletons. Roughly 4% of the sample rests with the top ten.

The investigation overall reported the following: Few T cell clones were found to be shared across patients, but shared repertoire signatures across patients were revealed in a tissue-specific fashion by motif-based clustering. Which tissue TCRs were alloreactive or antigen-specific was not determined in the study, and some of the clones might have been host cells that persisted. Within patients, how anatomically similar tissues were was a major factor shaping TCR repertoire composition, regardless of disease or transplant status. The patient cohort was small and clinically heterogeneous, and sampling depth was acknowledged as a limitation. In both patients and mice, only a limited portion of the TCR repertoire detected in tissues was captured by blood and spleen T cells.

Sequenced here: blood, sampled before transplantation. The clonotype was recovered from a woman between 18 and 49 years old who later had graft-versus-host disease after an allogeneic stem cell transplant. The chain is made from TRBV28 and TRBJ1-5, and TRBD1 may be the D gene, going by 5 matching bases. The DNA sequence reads TGTGCCAGCGGGAGGGGTAATCAGCCCCAGCATTTT. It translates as CASGRGNQPQHF.